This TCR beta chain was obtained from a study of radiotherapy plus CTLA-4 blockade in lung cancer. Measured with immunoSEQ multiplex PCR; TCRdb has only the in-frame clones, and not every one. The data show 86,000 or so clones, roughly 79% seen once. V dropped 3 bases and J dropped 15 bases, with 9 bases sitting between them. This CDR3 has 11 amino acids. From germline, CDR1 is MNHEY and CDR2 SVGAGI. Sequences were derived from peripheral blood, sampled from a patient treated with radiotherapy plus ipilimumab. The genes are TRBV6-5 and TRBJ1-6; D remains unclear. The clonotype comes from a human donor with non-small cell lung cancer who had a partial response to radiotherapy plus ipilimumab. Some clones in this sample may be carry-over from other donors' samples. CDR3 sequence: CASSYSVVLHF. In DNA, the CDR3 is TGTGCCAGCAGTTATTCTGTTGTCCTCCACTTT.